What follows are 4 T cell receptor beta chains derived from one specimen sequenced in a study of T-cell reconstitution after alpha-beta-depleted transplantation in children. Unique molecular identifiers were incorporated during preparation of the TCRbeta library. TCRdb redid the calling of the PCR reads with MiXCR, one entry per CDR3 protein. The sample yields approximately 270,000 distinct CDR3 sequences, 9.5% to 10% seen once. This specimen was PBMCs from the stem cell graft donor, taken from the stem cell graft. These receptor sequences come from a human donor who donated a stem cell graft to a child with SCID.

The chain uses TRBV3-1 and TRBJ2-6; TRBD1 aligns across 8 bases. The CDR3 is 16 residues long. J lost 4 bases, V lost 3 bases, and 5 bases had no gene match. CDR1 is LGHDT, CDR2 YNNKEL, per germline (reference sequence). CDR3 sequence: CASSQDRVSGANVLTF. CDR3 DNA sequence: TGTGCCAGCAGCCAGGACAGGGTGTCCGGGGCCAACGTCCTGACTTTC.

The gene calls are TRBV2 and TRBJ2-7; D may match TRBD1 or TRBD2 (5 bases each). Trimming took 6 bases from V and 2 from J, leaving 14 bases between them. The CDR3 consists of 14 residues. The germline V gene has CDR1 SNHLY and CDR2 FYNNEI. CDR3 region: CASRGEGLPYEQYF. The DNA of the CDR3 is TGTGCCAGCAGGGGGGAAGGGCTGCCCTACGAGCAGTACTTC.

This clonotype was seen ten or more times. The rearrangement uses TRBV12-3 or TRBV12-4 and TRBJ2-1; 7 bases agree with TRBD2. The CDR3 has 18 amino acids. The V and J ends lost 7 bases and 4 bases, in that order; junction bases with no gene match: 19. The CDR3 protein is CASTQRAISGVTYNEQFF. For the CDR3, the DNA is TGTGCCAGCACTCAGCGCGCCATCAGCGGGGTTACTTACAATGAGCAGTTCTTC.

The rearrangement joins TRBV20-1 to TRBJ2-3; 14 nucleotides agree with TRBD2. The V gene's germline CDR1 is DFQATT and CDR2 SNEGSKA (reference sequence). The CDR3 consists of 15 residues. The CDR3 reads CSPGLAGGQGLRQYF. CDR3 nucleotides: TGCAGCCCTGGACTAGCGGGGGGCCAGGGGCTCCGGCAGTATTTT.